Following are 16 T cell receptor beta chains from one sample sequenced in a study of blood T cell repertoires in COVID-19. Measured with immunoSEQ multiplex PCR; TCRdb has only the in-frame clones, and not every one. This table has a few hundred thousand clones, more than 70% appearing once. The specimen sequenced was PBMCs or T cells enriched from blood (not recorded which). The receptor set was obtained from a man aged 40-49 years in a cohort exposed to, infected with or recovered from COVID-19 (not recorded which).

CDR3 DNA: TGTGCCAGCAGGCGGGAGTTGGGTTACGAGCAGTACTTC. It codes for CASRRELGYEQYF. This sequence joins TRBV6-5 and TRBJ2-7, with 7 bases lining up with TRBD2. This CDR3 region has 13 residues. Trimming at V came to 6 bases and at J to 4 bases, leaving 6 bases not matched to a gene. Germline CDR1 and CDR2: MNHEY and SVGAGI.

This clone showed up just a few times. The chain combines TRBV10-2 with TRBJ2-1; 10 bases map to TRBD2. The V and J ends lost 0 bases and 4 bases, in that order; junction bases with no gene match: 3. CDR3 length: 16 amino acids. From germline, CDR1 is WSHSY and CDR2 SAAADI. CDR3 sequence reads: CASSESSGRRYNEQFF. CDR3 nucleotide sequence: TGCGCCAGCAGTGAGTCTAGCGGGAGGCGTTACAATGAGCAGTTCTTC.

The V and J genes are TRBV25-1 and TRBJ1-5; D not resolved. Trimming removed 3 bases from V and 5 bases from J, with 14 bases in between. The CDR3 is 15 amino acids. Germline values: CDR1 MGHDK, CDR2 SYGVNS. The DNA for the CDR3 is TGTGCCAGCAGTGACGTAGCGGCACCACATCAGCCCCAGCATTTT. This translates into CASSDVAAPHQPQHF.

The chain recombines TRBV7-9 with TRBJ2-1, with D possibly being TRBD1 (6 bases). This CDR3 comprises 13 residues. Trimming removed 5 bases from V and 6 bases from J, with 11 bases in between. CDR1 is SEHNR, CDR2 FQNEAQ, per germline (reference sequence). In DNA, the CDR3 is TGTGCCAGCAGCGACCGGGACACCAATGAGCAGTTCTTC. Translation gives CASSDRDTNEQFF.

J is TRBJ2-5 and V is TRBV18; D remains ambiguous. Germline CDR1 is KGHSH and CDR2 is LQKENI. Trimming removed 6 bases at V and 5 bases at J, with 13 bases between. The CDR3 is 13 residues long. In DNA form, the CDR3 reads TGTGCCAGCTCTCGAGCCTTGGTGGAGACCCAGTACTTC. The encoded protein is CASSRALVETQYF.

This chain connects TRBV9 to TRBJ2-7, with D uncertain. CDR1 is SGDLS, CDR2 YYNGEE, per germline. The CDR3 is 12 residues long. V was shortened by 3 bases and J by 5 bases, with 9 bases between the two germline ends. The CDR3 bases are TGTGCCAGCAGCGGAGGTTCTGACGAGCAGTACTTC. Protein: CASSGGSDEQYF.

The chain couples TRBV5-4 to TRBJ1-2; D gene unclear. The CDR3 is made up of 12 amino acids. The ends were cut back, 4 bases at V and 7 bases at J, with 11 bases in the middle. Germline V CDR1 and CDR2: SGHNT, YYREEE (reference sequence). CDR3 nucleotides: TGTGCCAGCAGCCTAAGCCGCGCTGGCTACACCTTC. It specifies CASSLSRAGYTF.

This chain connects TRBV6-2 or TRBV6-3 to TRBJ1-5, with 8 bases matching TRBD1. CDR3 length: 14 amino acids. Looked up from germline, CDR1 is MNHEY and CDR2 is SVGEGT. V shed 1 base and J 5 bases; nucleotides not matched to a gene: 1. In DNA form, the CDR3 reads TGTGCCAGCAGTTACTGGACAGGGTATCAGCCCCAGCATTTT. Amino acids: CASSYWTGYQPQHF.

The chain has TRBV20-1 and TRBJ1-5, with D possibly matching TRBD1 (6 bases). CDR1 DFQATT and CDR2 SNEGSKA come from the germline V gene (reference sequence). The CDR3 consists of 15 residues. Trimming cost V 3 bases and J 4 bases, with 16 bases left between them. The CDR3 sequence: CSASGMRTANQPQHF. The CDR3 DNA sequence: TGCAGTGCTAGTGGGATGCGGACAGCAAATCAGCCCCAGCATTTT.

The CDR3 DNA sequence: TGTGCCAGCAGTGGGGTTCTAGCGTGGCATGAGCAGTTCTTC. Translation: CASSGVLAWHEQFF. This sequence joins TRBV2 and TRBJ2-1; D may be TRBD2 (6 bases). Germline lookup yields CDR1 SNHLY and CDR2 FYNNEI. V lost 4 bases, J lost 8 bases, and 15 bases lay in between. This CDR3 has 14 amino acids.

The chain couples TRBV25-1 to TRBJ2-5; tentative D call: TRBD2 (5 bases). V was trimmed by 6 bases and J by 3 bases, leaving 11 bases between them. The CDR3 is 13 residues long. The germline V gene has CDR1 MGHDK and CDR2 SYGVNS. CDR3 sequence reads: CASSRWREETQYF. CDR3 nucleotide sequence: TGTGCCAGCAGCCGATGGCGGGAAGAGACCCAGTACTTC.

This clone was counted a few times. The V and J genes are TRBV2 and TRBJ2-1; no firm D call. The V gene's germline CDR1 is SNHLY and CDR2 FYNNEI. Trimming pared 6 bases from V and 7 bases from J, leaving 13 bases between. The CDR3 is 13 residues long. CDR3 amino acids: CASRPGLENEQFF. DNA for the CDR3: TGTGCCAGCAGACCCGGCCTGGAGAATGAGCAGTTCTTC.

About this clone itself: A read error may produce the germline difference seen at one junction end. The CDR3 loop is CASSPSAGSHEQYF. The CDR3 DNA is TGTGCCAGCTCACCATCGGCGGGCTCCCACGAGCAGTACTTC. The chain joins TRBV18 to TRBJ2-7, with a possible D match to TRBD2 (5 bases). The germline gives CDR1 KGHSH, CDR2 LQKENI. CDR3 length: 14 amino acids.

V gene TRBV6-5 combines with J gene TRBJ2-5; 8 bases agree with TRBD2. Germline V CDR1 and CDR2: MNHEY, SVGAGI. The CDR3 loop spans 15 amino acids. After removal of 4 bases from V and 5 bases from J, the junction contained 9 bases not matched to a gene. The DNA of the CDR3 is TGTGCCAGCAGTTTGCGGGCGGGAGGACGGGAGACCCAGTACTTC. This gives the protein CASSLRAGGRETQYF.

The V gene is TRBV5-1, the J gene TRBJ1-6; maybe TRBD1 (6 bases). Germline-derived CDR1 and CDR2 are SGHRS and YFSETQ. V lost 2 bases, J lost 4 bases, and 10 bases lay in between. This CDR3 is built from 15 residues. The CDR3 DNA follows: TGCGCCAGCAGCTTTTCAGGGGAATATAATTCACCCCTCCACTTT. As protein: CASSFSGEYNSPLHF.

The gene calls are TRBV5-1 and TRBJ1-4, with unresolved D. The CDR3 consists of 17 residues. The germline V gene has CDR1 SGHRS and CDR2 YFSETQ. V lost 4 bases and J lost 3, with 19 bases in between. The CDR3 region has the DNA TGCGCCAGCAGCCCCCTGGGAGGTAGTGGAGCTAATGAAAAACTGTTTTTT. As protein: CASSPLGGSGANEKLFF.